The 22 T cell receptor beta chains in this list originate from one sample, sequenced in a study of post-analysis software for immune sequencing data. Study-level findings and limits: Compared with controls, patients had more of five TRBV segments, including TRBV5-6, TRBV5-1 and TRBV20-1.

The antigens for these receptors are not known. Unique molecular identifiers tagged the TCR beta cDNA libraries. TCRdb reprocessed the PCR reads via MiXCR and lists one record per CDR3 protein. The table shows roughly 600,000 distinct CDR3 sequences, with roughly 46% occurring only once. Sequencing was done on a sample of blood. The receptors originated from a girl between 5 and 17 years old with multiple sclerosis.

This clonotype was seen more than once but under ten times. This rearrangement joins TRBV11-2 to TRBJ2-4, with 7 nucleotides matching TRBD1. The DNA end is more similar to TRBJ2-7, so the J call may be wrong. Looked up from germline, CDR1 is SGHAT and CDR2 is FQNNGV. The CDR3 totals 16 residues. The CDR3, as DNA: TGTGCCAGCAGCTTAGACCTAGGGGGCAACCTAGACGAGCAGTACTTC. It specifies CASSLDLGGNLDEQYF.

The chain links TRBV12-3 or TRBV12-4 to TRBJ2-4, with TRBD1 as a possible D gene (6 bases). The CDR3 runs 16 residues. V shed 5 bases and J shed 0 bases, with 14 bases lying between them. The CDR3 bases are TGTGCCAGCAGTCCCCCAGGGGTCGGAGCCAAAAACATTCAGTACTTC. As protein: CASSPPGVGAKNIQYF.

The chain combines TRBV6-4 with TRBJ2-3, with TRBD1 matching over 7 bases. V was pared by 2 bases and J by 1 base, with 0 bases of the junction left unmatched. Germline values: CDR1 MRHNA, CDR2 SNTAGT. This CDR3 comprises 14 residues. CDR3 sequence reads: CASSDGTGTDTQYF. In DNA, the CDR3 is TGTGCCAGCAGTGACGGGACAGGCACAGATACGCAGTATTTT.

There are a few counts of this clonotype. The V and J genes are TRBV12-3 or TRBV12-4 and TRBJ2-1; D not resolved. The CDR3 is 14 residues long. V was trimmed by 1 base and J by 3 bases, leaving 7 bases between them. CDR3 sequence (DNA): TGTGCCAGCAGTTTAGGTGAATACTACAATGAGCAGTTCTTC. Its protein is CASSLGEYYNEQFF.

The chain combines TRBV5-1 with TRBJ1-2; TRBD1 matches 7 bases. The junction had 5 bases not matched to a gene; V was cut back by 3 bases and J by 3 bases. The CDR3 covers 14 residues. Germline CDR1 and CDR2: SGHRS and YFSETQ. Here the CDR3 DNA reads TGCGCCAGCAGCTGGGGGGACAGCTACTATGGCTACACCTTC. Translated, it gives CASSWGDSYYGYTF.

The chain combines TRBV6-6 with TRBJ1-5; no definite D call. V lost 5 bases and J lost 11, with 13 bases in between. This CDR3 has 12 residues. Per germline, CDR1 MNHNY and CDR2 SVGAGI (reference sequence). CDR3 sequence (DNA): TGTGCCAGCAGTCCGCCTTCGGAAGCCCAGCATTTT. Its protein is CASSPPSEAQHF.

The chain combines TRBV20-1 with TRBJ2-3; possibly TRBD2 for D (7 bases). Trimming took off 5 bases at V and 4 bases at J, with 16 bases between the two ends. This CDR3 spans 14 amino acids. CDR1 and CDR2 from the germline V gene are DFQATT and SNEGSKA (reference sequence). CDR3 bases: TGCAGTGCTCGCGGGGGCCCCCTCCCAGATACGCAGTATTTT. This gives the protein CSARGGPLPDTQYF.

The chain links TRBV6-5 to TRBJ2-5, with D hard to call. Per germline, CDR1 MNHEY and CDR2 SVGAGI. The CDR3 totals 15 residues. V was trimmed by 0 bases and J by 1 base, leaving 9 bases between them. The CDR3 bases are TGTGCCAGCAGTTACTCGTCAGGATCCCAAGAGACCCAGTACTTC. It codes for CASSYSSGSQETQYF.

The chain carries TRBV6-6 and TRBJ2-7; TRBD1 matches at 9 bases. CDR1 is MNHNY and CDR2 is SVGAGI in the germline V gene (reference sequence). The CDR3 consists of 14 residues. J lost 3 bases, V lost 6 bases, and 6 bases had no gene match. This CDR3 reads CASSNRDRVYEQYF. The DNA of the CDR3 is TGTGCCAGCAGCAACCGGGACAGGGTCTACGAGCAGTACTTC.

CDR3 sequence (DNA): TGTGCCAGCAGTTACTTATGGGGACAGACCTATGGCTACACCTTC. Amino acid sequence: CASSYLWGQTYGYTF. This chain joins TRBV6-5 and TRBJ1-2, with TRBD1 identical over 7 bases. Germline CDR1 and CDR2: MNHEY and SVGAGI. The junction had 6 bases not matched to a gene; V was cut back by 1 base and J by 4 bases. This CDR3 has 15 amino acids.

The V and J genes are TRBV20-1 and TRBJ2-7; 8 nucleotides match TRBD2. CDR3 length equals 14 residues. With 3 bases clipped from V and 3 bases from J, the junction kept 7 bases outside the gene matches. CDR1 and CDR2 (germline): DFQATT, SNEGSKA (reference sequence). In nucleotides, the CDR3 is TGCAGTGCTAGGGACGCGGGAGGACGCTACGAGCAGTACTTC. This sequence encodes CSARDAGGRYEQYF.

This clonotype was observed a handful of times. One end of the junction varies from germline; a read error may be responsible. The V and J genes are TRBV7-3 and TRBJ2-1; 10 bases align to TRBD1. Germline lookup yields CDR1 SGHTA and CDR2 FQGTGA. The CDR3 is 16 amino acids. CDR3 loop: CAGSSPGQGISDEQFF. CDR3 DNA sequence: TGTGCCGGCAGCTCCCCGGGACAGGGGATTTCCGATGAGCAGTTCTTC.

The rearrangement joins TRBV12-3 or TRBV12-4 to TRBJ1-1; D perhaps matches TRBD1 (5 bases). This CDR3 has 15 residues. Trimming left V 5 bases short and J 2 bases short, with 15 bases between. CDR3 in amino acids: CASSGAQGINTEAFF. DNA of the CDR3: TGTGCCAGCAGTGGGGCACAAGGGATTAACACTGAAGCTTTCTTT.

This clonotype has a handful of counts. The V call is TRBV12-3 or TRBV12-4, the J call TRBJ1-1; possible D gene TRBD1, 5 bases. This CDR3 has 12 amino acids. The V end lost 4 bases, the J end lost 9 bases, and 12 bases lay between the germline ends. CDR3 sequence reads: CASSSPRQQAFF. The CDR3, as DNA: TGTGCCAGCAGTTCCCCGAGACAGCAAGCTTTCTTT.

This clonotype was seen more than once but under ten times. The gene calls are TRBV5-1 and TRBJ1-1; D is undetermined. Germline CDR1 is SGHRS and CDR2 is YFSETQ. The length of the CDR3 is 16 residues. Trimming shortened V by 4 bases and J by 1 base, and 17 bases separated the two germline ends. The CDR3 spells CASSQTLAGGNTEAFF. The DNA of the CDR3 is TGCGCCAGCAGCCAAACATTGGCGGGAGGGAACACTGAAGCTTTCTTT.

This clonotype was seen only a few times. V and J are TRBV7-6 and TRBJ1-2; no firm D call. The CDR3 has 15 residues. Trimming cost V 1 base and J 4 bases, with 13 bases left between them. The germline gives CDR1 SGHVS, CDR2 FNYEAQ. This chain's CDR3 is CASSLDDGRTYGYTF. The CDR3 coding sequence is TGTGCCAGCAGCTTAGATGACGGACGTACCTATGGCTACACCTTC.

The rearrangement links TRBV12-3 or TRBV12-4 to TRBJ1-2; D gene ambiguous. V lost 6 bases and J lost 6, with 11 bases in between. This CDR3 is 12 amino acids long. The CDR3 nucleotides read TGTGCCAGCAGCGCAGACCCGGATGGCTACACCTTC. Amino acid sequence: CASSADPDGYTF.

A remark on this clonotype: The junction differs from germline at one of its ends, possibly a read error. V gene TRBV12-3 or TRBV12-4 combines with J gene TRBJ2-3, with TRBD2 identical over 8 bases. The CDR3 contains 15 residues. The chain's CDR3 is CAGSSLSGVTDTQYF. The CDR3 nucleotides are TGTGCCGGCAGTTCTCTTAGCGGGGTAACAGATACGCAGTATTTT.

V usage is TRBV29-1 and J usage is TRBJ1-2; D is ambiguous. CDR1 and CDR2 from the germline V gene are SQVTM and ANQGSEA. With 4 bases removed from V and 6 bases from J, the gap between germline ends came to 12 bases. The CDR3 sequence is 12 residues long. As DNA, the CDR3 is TGCAGCGTTGGTCAAGGTATAAATGGCTACACCTTC. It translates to CSVGQGINGYTF.

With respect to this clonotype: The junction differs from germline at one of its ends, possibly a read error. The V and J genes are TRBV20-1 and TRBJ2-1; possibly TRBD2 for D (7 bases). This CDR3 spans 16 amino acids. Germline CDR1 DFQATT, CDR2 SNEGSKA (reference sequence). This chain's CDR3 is CSARDLGGRARNERFF. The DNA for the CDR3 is TGCAGTGCTAGAGATCTAGGGGGGAGGGCCCGCAATGAGCGGTTCTTC.

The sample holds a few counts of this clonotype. In DNA, the CDR3 is TGCGCCAGCAGCTTGGTTGGGGGTAGCAATCAGCCCCAGCATTTT. Protein sequence: CASSLVGGSNQPQHF. The J gene is TRBJ1-5, the V gene TRBV5-1, with a weak D call TRBD1 (5 bases). This CDR3 is 15 amino acids long. CDR1 is SGHRS, CDR2 YFSETQ, per germline. The ends were cut back, 0 bases at V and 0 bases at J, with 7 bases in the middle.

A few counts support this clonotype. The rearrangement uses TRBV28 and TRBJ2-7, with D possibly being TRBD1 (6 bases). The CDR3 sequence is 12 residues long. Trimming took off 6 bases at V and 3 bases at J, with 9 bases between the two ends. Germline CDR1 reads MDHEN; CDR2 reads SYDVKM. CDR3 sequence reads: CASRRTVYEQYF. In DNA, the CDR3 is TGTGCCAGCAGGCGGACAGTCTACGAGCAGTACTTC.